The sequence of this T cell receptor (beta chain) was determined in a study of spatial heterogeneity in lung cancer. Turning to the study itself: Donors were roughly 70 untreated early-stage non-small cell lung cancer patients.

The time point here: blood at routine non-recurrence follow-up after resection. Whole RNA from tumor, nontumor lung or frozen PBMC was sequenced unsorted. CDR1 and CDR2 from the germline V gene are SGHTA and FQGTGA. This CDR3 comprises 15 residues. Deletions cut 2 bases from V and 2 bases from J, with 10 bases between. TCRdb passed the 5' RACE reads through MiXCR, listing each CDR3 protein once. The sample records 110,000 or so distinct CDR3 sequences, 11% being singletons. In this sample, this clonotype turned up a few times. V and J are TRBV7-3 and TRBJ1-3, with D maybe TRBD1 (5 bases). Source: PBMCs, taken at follow-up. This TCR came from a female donor with early-stage non-small cell lung cancer. CDR3 loop: CASSLDAGTGNTIYF. The CDR3 bases are TGTGCCAGCAGCTTAGATGCAGGGACTGGAAACACCATATATTTT.